This is a list of T cell receptor beta chains from one sample in a study of graft-versus-host responses after intestinal transplantation. Data came from immunoSEQ multiplex PCR; TCRdb stores just in-frame clones and leaves some out. The sample contains roughly 27,000 clones, approximately 80% of which appear only once. This specimen was ileum tissue, taken 98 days after intestinal transplantation. The receptors shown here come from a human patient who received an intestinal transplant, so some T cells may come from the graft donor. Each CDR3 is given with its conserved first and last residue. The D gene is left open where the match is weak. Only part of the rows carry a size: once, few, many, or a class if the clone is expanded.

TRBD2	TRBV28	.	TRBJ2-7	CASTPSGGVSYEQYF	TGTGCCAGCACCCCGTCGGGGGGGGTCTCCTACGAGCAGTACTTC
.	TRBV7-9	.	TRBJ1-2	CASSLEALRAGDGYTF	TGTGCCAGCAGCTTAGAGGCCCTCCGGGCAGGGGATGGCTACACCTTC
.	TRBV7-9	.	TRBJ2-3	CASSSQTGSFTQYF	TGTGCCAGCAGCTCCCAGACAGGCAGCTTTACGCAGTATTTT
TRBD1	TRBV23-1	.	TRBJ2-5	CASSHTQGAQETQYF	TGCGCCAGCAGTCATACACAGGGGGCACAAGAGACCCAGTACTTC
.	TRBV7-9	.	TRBJ2-7	CASSPLGYEQYF	TGTGCCAGCAGCCCTCTCGGTTACGAGCAGTACTTC
TRBD2	TRBV9	once	TRBJ2-7	CASSAGTSSYEQYF	TGTGCCAGCAGCGCCGGGACTAGCAGCTACGAGCAGTACTTC
.	TRBV4-1	.	TRBJ2-2	CASSPGGANTGELFF	TGCGCCAGCAGCCCCGGAGGGGCGAACACCGGGGAGCTGTTTTTT
.	TRBV7-6	once	TRBJ1-1	CASSRGGNTEAFF	TGTGCCAGCAGCCGTGGGGGGAACACTGAAGCTTTCTTT
.	TRBV15	.	TRBJ1-2	CATSRPDRMGTHNYGYTF	TGTGCCACCAGCAGACCCGATCGAATGGGGACGCATAACTATGGCTACACCTTC
.	TRBV4-1	.	TRBJ2-1	CASSLGLTRDEQFF	TGCGCCAGCAGCCTAGGACTAACTCGGGATGAGCAGTTCTTC
TRBD2	TRBV27	.	TRBJ2-2	CASTDGTSVTGELFF	TGTGCCAGCACGGATGGGACTAGCGTCACCGGGGAGCTGTTTTTT
TRBD2	TRBV27	.	TRBJ2-5	CASSKSGGWQETQYF	TGTGCCAGCAGCAAGAGCGGGGGGTGGCAAGAGACCCAGTACTTC
TRBD1	TRBV4-2	.	TRBJ2-3	CASSQIPGQGFVIQGPDTQYF	TGTGCCAGCAGCCAAATACCGGGACAGGGGTTTGTGATCCAAGGCCCTGATACGCAGTATTTT
.	TRBV10-1	once	TRBJ1-1	CASSARGAFF	TGCGCCAGCAGTGCCAGGGGAGCTTTCTTT